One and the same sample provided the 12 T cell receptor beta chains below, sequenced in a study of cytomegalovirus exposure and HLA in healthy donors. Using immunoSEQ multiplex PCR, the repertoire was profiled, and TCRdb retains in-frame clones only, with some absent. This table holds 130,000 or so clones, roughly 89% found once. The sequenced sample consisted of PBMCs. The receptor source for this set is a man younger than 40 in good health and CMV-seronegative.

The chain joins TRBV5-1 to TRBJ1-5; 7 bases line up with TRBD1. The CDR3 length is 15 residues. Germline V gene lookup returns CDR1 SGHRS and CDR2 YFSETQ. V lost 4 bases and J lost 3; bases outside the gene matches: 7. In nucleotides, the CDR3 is TGCGCCAGCAGCCCCGGGGACAGTCCCAATCAGCCCCAGCATTTT. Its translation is CASSPGDSPNQPQHF.

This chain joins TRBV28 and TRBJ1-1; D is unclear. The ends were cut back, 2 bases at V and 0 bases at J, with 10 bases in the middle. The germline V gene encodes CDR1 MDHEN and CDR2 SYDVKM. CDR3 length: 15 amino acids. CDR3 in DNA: TGTGCCAGCAGTTTAGTAGCCCGGCTGAACACTGAAGCTTTCTTT. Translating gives CASSLVARLNTEAFF.

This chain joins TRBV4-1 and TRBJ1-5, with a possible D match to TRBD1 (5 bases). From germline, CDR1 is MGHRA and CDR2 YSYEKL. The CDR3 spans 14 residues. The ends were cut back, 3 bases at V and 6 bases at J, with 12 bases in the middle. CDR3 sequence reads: CASSHPGEVQPQHF. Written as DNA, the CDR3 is TGCGCCAGCAGCCACCCGGGGGAGGTTCAGCCCCAGCATTTT.

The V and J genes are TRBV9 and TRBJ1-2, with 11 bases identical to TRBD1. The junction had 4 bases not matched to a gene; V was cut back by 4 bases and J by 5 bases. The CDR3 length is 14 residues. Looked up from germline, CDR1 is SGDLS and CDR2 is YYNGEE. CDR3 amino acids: CASSSDRGLYGYTF. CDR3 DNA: TGTGCCAGCAGCTCGGACAGGGGGCTGTATGGCTACACCTTC.

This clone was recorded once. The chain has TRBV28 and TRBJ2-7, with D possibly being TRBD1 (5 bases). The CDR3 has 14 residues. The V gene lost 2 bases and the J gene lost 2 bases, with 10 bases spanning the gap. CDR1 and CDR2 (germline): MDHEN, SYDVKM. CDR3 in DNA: TGTGCCAGCAGTTTAAAGCAGGGTCCCTACGAGCAGTACTTC. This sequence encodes CASSLKQGPYEQYF.

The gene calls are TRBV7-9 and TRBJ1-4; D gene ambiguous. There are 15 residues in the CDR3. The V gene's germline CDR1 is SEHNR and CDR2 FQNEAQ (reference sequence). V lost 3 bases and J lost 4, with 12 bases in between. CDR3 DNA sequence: TGTGCCAGCAGCTTCTCAGCGGCCCGTAATGAAAAACTGTTTTTT. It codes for CASSFSAARNEKLFF.

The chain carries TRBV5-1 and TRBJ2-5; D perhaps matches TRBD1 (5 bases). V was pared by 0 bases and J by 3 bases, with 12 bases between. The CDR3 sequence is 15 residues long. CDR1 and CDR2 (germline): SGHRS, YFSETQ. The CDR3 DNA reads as TGCGCCAGCAGCTTGGGATACAGGTTTGAAGAGACCCAGTACTTC. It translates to CASSLGYRFEETQYF.

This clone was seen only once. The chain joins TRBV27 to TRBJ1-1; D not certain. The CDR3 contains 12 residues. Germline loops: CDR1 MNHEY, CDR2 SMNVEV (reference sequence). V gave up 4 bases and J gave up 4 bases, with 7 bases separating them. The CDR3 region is CASSSYGTEAFF. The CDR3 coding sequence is TGTGCCAGCAGTTCCTACGGCACTGAAGCTTTCTTT.

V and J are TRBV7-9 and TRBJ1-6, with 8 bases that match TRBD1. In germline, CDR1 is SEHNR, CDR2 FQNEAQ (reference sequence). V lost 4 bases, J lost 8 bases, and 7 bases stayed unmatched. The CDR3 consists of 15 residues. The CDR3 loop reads CASSSQGQGHSPLHF. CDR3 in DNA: TGTGCCAGCAGCTCCCAAGGACAGGGCCATTCACCCCTCCACTTT.

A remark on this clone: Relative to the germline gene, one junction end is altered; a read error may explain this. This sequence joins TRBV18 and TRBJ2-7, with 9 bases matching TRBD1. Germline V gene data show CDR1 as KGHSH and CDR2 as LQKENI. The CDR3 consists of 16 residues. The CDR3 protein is CASSTPSTGGGYEQYF. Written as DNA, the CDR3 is TGTGCCAGCTCAACACCCTCGACAGGGGGAGGATACGAGCAGTACTTC.

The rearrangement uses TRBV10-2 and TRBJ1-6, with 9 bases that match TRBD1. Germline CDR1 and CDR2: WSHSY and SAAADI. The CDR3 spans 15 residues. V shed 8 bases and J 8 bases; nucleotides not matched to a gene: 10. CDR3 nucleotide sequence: TGCGCCAGCGGCCCCCCACAGGGGGCCCATTCACCCCTCCACTTT. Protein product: CASGPPQGAHSPLHF.

The CDR3 region has the DNA TGTGCCAGCAGCTTGTTTGGGGCCGAGCAGTACTTC. Protein: CASSLFGAEQYF. V and J are TRBV5-6 and TRBJ2-7, with D perhaps TRBD1 (5 bases). Germline lookup yields CDR1 SGHDT and CDR2 YYEEEE. Trimming took off 1 base at V and 6 bases at J, with 8 bases between the two ends. The CDR3 totals 12 residues.